These T cell receptor beta chains were read from a single sample in a study of memory CD4+ T cells and cytomegalovirus serostatus. Sequenced by immunoSEQ multiplex PCR; TCRdb stores in-frame clones only, minus some. The sample lists fewer than 90,000 clones; roughly three quarters were seen once. Sequenced: memory CD4+ T cells from blood. The source of these receptors is an adult in good health and CMV-seropositive. The CDR3 runs from the conserved cysteine through the conserved F or W. Each record gives: V gene, J gene, D gene, clone size, CDR3 DNA, CDR3 protein. D genes are given only for firm matches. Clone size is shown for a subset of rows, as once, few, many or a class of expanded clone.

V gene: TRBV27; J gene: TRBJ2-1; D gene: TRBD1; clone size: NA; CDR3 DNA: TGTGCCAGCAGTCAACGGACAGGGGAAATGAATGAGCAGTTCTTC; CDR3 protein: CASSQRTGEMNEQFF
V gene: TRBV2; J gene: TRBJ2-5; D gene: NA; clone size: NA; CDR3 DNA: TGTGCCAGCAGTGTTTTGGGGTACCAAGAGACCCAGTACTTC; CDR3 protein: CASSVLGYQETQYF
V gene: TRBV21-1; J gene: TRBJ2-1; D gene: NA; clone size: NA; CDR3 DNA: TGTGCCAGCAGCAAACACAGACTAGCGGATAGCTCCTACAATGAGCAGTTCTTC; CDR3 protein: CASSKHRLADSSYNEQFF
V gene: TRBV6-5; J gene: TRBJ1-1; D gene: TRBD1; clone size: NA; CDR3 DNA: TGTGCCAGCAGTAGACAGGGGGCCGCGGACACTGAAGCTTTCTTT; CDR3 protein: CASSRQGAADTEAFF
V gene: TRBV5-1; J gene: TRBJ1-1; D gene: NA; clone size: NA; CDR3 DNA: TGCGCCAGCCGGGACTCACAGAACACTGAAGCTTTCTTT; CDR3 protein: CASRDSQNTEAFF
V gene: TRBV4-1; J gene: TRBJ2-6; D gene: NA; clone size: NA; CDR3 DNA: TGCGCCAGCAGCCAAGTCGCGGGGGCAGGGGCCAACGTCCTGACTTTC; CDR3 protein: CASSQVAGAGANVLTF
V gene: TRBV11-2; J gene: TRBJ1-5; D gene: TRBD1; clone size: NA; CDR3 DNA: TGTGCCAGCAGCCCGTCCCCGGACAGGGGAAGCAATCAGCCCCAGCATTTT; CDR3 protein: CASSPSPDRGSNQPQHF
V gene: TRBV5-5; J gene: TRBJ2-3; D gene: TRBD2; clone size: NA; CDR3 DNA: TGTGCCAGCACCCGGGGGGGGGCGACTAGCACAGATACGCAGTATTTT; CDR3 protein: CASTRGGATSTDTQYF
V gene: TRBV11-2; J gene: TRBJ1-3; D gene: NA; clone size: NA; CDR3 DNA: TGTGCCAGCAGCTTAGAAAGGGCAGGGACTGGAAACACCATATATTTT; CDR3 protein: CASSLERAGTGNTIYF
V gene: TRBV4-3; J gene: TRBJ1-1; D gene: TRBD1; clone size: few; CDR3 DNA: TGCGCCAGCAGCCAGGTAACAGGGGGCACTGAAGCTTTCTTT; CDR3 protein: CASSQVTGGTEAFF
V gene: TRBV5-1; J gene: TRBJ1-4; D gene: NA; clone size: NA; CDR3 DNA: TGCGCCAGCAGCCCAGATGGGGGGCGAACTAATGAAAAACTGTTTTTT; CDR3 protein: CASSPDGGRTNEKLFF
V gene: TRBV7-2; J gene: TRBJ1-1; D gene: TRBD1; clone size: NA; CDR3 DNA: TGTGCCAGCAGCTGGACAGGTCTGCACACTGAAGCTTTCTTT; CDR3 protein: CASSWTGLHTEAFF
V gene: TRBV14; J gene: TRBJ2-3; D gene: TRBD1; clone size: once; CDR3 DNA: TGTGCCACCGGGGACAGGGTAACAGATACGCAGTATTTT; CDR3 protein: CATGDRVTDTQYF
V gene: TRBV11-1; J gene: TRBJ2-5; D gene: TRBD2; clone size: few; CDR3 DNA: TGTGCCAGCAGCTTAGGAAGACTAGCGGGGGGGGAGCGAGAGACCCAGTACTTC; CDR3 protein: CASSLGRLAGGERETQYF
V gene: TRBV30; J gene: TRBJ1-2; D gene: TRBD1; clone size: NA; CDR3 DNA: TGTGCCTGTTCCCCGGACAGGATTTATGGCTACACCTTC; CDR3 protein: CACSPDRIYGYTF
V gene: TRBV6-5; J gene: TRBJ1-1; D gene: NA; clone size: NA; CDR3 DNA: TGTGCCAGCAGTTATCGCCCAGGGGACACTGAAGCTTTCTTT; CDR3 protein: CASSYRPGDTEAFF
V gene: TRBV5-1; J gene: TRBJ1-2; D gene: NA; clone size: NA; CDR3 DNA: TGCGCCAGCAGCTTCGGACAGAACTATGGCTACACCTTC; CDR3 protein: CASSFGQNYGYTF
V gene: TRBV5-1; J gene: TRBJ2-7; D gene: NA; clone size: NA; CDR3 DNA: TGCGCCAGCAGCTCCTTGATCACCGAGCAGTACTTC; CDR3 protein: CASSSLITEQYF
V gene: TRBV5-5; J gene: TRBJ1-4; D gene: NA; clone size: NA; CDR3 DNA: TGTGCCAGCAGCTTACGTTCGGTCCTCACCCTTAATGAAAAACTGTTTTTT; CDR3 protein: CASSLRSVLTLNEKLFF
V gene: TRBV7-9; J gene: TRBJ1-1; D gene: TRBD1; clone size: once; CDR3 DNA: TGTGCCAGCAGCTCGGGACAGGGGATGAACACTGAAGCTTTCTTT; CDR3 protein: CASSSGQGMNTEAFF
V gene: TRBV9; J gene: TRBJ1-2; D gene: TRBD1; clone size: once; CDR3 DNA: TGTGCCAGCAGCGGCTGGGACAGGGTTTTAGGATATGGCTACACCTTC; CDR3 protein: CASSGWDRVLGYGYTF
V gene: TRBV10-3; J gene: TRBJ2-2; D gene: NA; clone size: few; CDR3 DNA: TGTGCCATCAGTGAGAGGCAGGGAACCGGGGAGCTGTTTTTT; CDR3 protein: CAISERQGTGELFF
V gene: TRBV28; J gene: TRBJ1-4; D gene: NA; clone size: few; CDR3 DNA: TGTGCCAGCAGTCCGTCTTTAGGGGAAAAACTGTTTTTT; CDR3 protein: CASSPSLGEKLFF
V gene: TRBV5-6; J gene: TRBJ1-2; D gene: TRBD1; clone size: NA; CDR3 DNA: TGTGCCAGCAGCTTGGTGGGACAGTCTAACTATGGCTACACCTTC; CDR3 protein: CASSLVGQSNYGYTF
V gene: TRBV19; J gene: TRBJ2-7; D gene: TRBD1; clone size: once; CDR3 DNA: TGTGCCAGTAGTGTCACCGGGACAGGGGGATACGAGCAGTACTTC; CDR3 protein: CASSVTGTGGYEQYF
V gene: TRBV7-2; J gene: TRBJ1-2; D gene: TRBD1; clone size: NA; CDR3 DNA: TGTGCCAGCAGCTTAGGGGGACAGAACTATGGCTACACCTTC; CDR3 protein: CASSLGGQNYGYTF
V gene: TRBV19; J gene: TRBJ1-4; D gene: NA; clone size: NA; CDR3 DNA: TGTGCCAGTAGTATAGTGGGGGCAACTAATGAAAAACTGTTTTTT; CDR3 protein: CASSIVGATNEKLFF
V gene: TRBV19; J gene: TRBJ1-5; D gene: TRBD1; clone size: once; CDR3 DNA: TGTGCCAGTAGTACACTACTACAGGGGAGCAATCAGCCCCAGCATTTT; CDR3 protein: CASSTLLQGSNQPQHF
V gene: TRBV6-1; J gene: TRBJ1-5; D gene: NA; clone size: few; CDR3 DNA: TGTGCCAGCAGTGAGGGGGGGCGCGGATTTCAGCCCCAGCATTTT; CDR3 protein: CASSEGGRGFQPQHF
V gene: TRBV18; J gene: TRBJ1-4; D gene: NA; clone size: few; CDR3 DNA: TGTGCCAGCTCCGGGATGAATGAAAAACTGTTTTTT; CDR3 protein: CASSGMNEKLFF
V gene: TRBV7-2; J gene: TRBJ1-2; D gene: TRBD1; clone size: NA; CDR3 DNA: TGTGCCAGCAGCCCAGCCGACAGGGCGTGGAATGGCTACACCTTC; CDR3 protein: CASSPADRAWNGYTF
V gene: TRBV15; J gene: TRBJ2-3; D gene: NA; clone size: NA; CDR3 DNA: TGTGCCACCAGCAGAGAGGACGCTAGCACAGATACGCAGTATTTT; CDR3 protein: CATSREDASTDTQYF
V gene: TRBV29-1; J gene: TRBJ2-5; D gene: TRBD2; clone size: NA; CDR3 DNA: TGCAGCGTTGTAGTCGGGGGGGCCGAGGGGACCCAGTACTTC; CDR3 protein: CSVVVGGAEGTQYF
V gene: TRBV11-2; J gene: TRBJ2-5; D gene: NA; clone size: NA; CDR3 DNA: TGTGCCAGCAGCTTAGACAAGGATACCCAGTACTTC; CDR3 protein: CASSLDKDTQYF